Each of the 10 T cell receptor beta chains below was sequenced from the same sample in a study of CD8 T cells in ankylosing spondylitis. Study-level findings and limits: A TCR beta motif of roughly 8 highly homologous variants seemed to mark ankylosing spondylitis blood.

Using its own MiXCR run on the 5' RACE reads, TCRdb lists one record per CDR3 protein. The sample has 470,000 or so distinct CDR3 sequences; 20% to 30% are singletons. What these receptors recognize is not known. Sequencing was performed on blood, either unsorted or a sorted T cell fraction (not recorded which). Receptor source: a male donor with ankylosing spondylitis.

This clonotype was seen repeatedly, ten times or more. This CDR3 is CASSERYTDTQYF. The CDR3 region has the DNA TGTGCCAGCAGTGAACGTTACACAGATACGCAGTATTTT. The V gene is TRBV2, the J gene TRBJ2-3; D not certain. The CDR3 extends over 13 amino acids. Per germline, CDR1 SNHLY and CDR2 FYNNEI. Between the trimmed V and J ends, which lost 2 bases and 2 bases, there was a span of 5 bases.

This clonotype was counted a few times. The V gene is TRBV5-1, the J gene TRBJ2-7; TRBD2 matches 10 bases. CDR1 SGHRS and CDR2 YFSETQ come from the germline V gene. With V trimmed by 0 bases and J by 2 bases, 2 bases remained unmatched. CDR3 length: 15 amino acids. Written as DNA, the CDR3 is TGCGCCAGCAGCTTGGTCGGGACTAGCGCCTACGAGCAGTACTTC. This sequence encodes CASSLVGTSAYEQYF.

The rearrangement links TRBV5-1 to TRBJ2-3, with 9 nucleotides matching TRBD1. The CDR3 contains 15 residues. The V segment lost 4 bases and the J segment 4 bases; nucleotides outside the gene matches: 7. The germline V gene has CDR1 SGHRS and CDR2 YFSETQ. The CDR3 is CASSPGQGRADTQYF. CDR3 DNA: TGCGCCAGCAGCCCAGGACAGGGGCGCGCAGATACGCAGTATTTT.

The chain employs TRBV11-3 and TRBJ2-1, with TRBD1 identical over 9 bases. The J segment lost 2 bases and the V segment lost 5 bases, leaving 4 bases of the junction unmatched. The CDR3 contains 15 residues. CDR1 is SGHNT and CDR2 is YENEEA in the germline V gene. The CDR3 DNA sequence: TGTGCCAGCAGCCAACGACAGGGGGCCTACAATGAGCAGTTCTTC. Protein: CASSQRQGAYNEQFF.

This chain links TRBV10-3 with TRBJ2-5; D is unclear. The V and J ends lost 0 bases and 5 bases respectively, with 7 bases between them. CDR1 ENHRY and CDR2 SYGVKD come from the germline V gene. There are 13 residues in the CDR3. CDR3 residues: CAISESRVETQYF. For the CDR3, the DNA is TGTGCCATCAGTGAGTCGCGAGTCGAGACCCAGTACTTC.

This clonotype was seen repeatedly, ten times or more. The CDR3 region is CSVGGTKDTDTQYF. The CDR3 DNA sequence: TGCAGCGTCGGAGGGACTAAAGACACAGATACGCAGTATTTT. The genes are TRBV29-1 and TRBJ2-3; 7 nucleotides agree with TRBD2. J was trimmed by 2 bases and V by 6 bases; bases with no gene match: 8. The CDR3 runs to 14 residues. The germline gives CDR1 SQVTM, CDR2 ANQGSEA.

The sample holds a few counts of this clonotype. The V and J genes are TRBV11-2 and TRBJ2-1, with D possibly TRBD1 on 6 matching bases. Germline V CDR1 and CDR2: SGHAT, FQNNGV. The CDR3 spans 13 residues. V lost 3 bases and J 5 bases, leaving 8 bases between the germline ends. The CDR3, as DNA: TGTGCCAGCAGCTTTAGGGGGAACAATGAGCAGTTCTTC. Encoded protein: CASSFRGNNEQFF. The full variable domain, its missing parts supplied by reference TRBV11-2 and TRBJ2-1, is EAGVAQSPRYKIIEKRQSVAFWCNPISGHATLYWYQQILGQGPKLLIQFQNNGVVDDSQLPKDRFSAERLKGVDSTLKIQPAKLEDSAVYLCASSFRGNNEQFFGPGTRLTVL.

This clonotype was observed once. This chain links TRBV11-2 with TRBJ1-5; no definite D call. The V end lost 2 bases, the J end lost 0 bases, and 20 bases lay between the germline ends. Germline V gene lookup returns CDR1 SGHAT and CDR2 FQNNGV. The CDR3 spans 19 residues. The CDR3 region is CASSLNSRPLLDSNQPQHF. The CDR3 nucleotides are TGTGCCAGCAGCTTAAATTCTAGGCCCCTTCTTGATAGCAATCAGCCCCAGCATTTT. The complete variable domain, with remaining parts taken from reference TRBV11-2 and TRBJ1-5, reads EAGVAQSPRYKIIEKRQSVAFWCNPISGHATLYWYQQILGQGPKLLIQFQNNGVVDDSQLPKDRFSAERLKGVDSTLKIQPAKLEDSAVYLCASSLNSRPLLDSNQPQHFGDGTRLSIL.

This clonotype occurred a few times. This chain links TRBV10-3 with TRBJ1-1; D unclear. The CDR3 covers 14 residues. Germline values: CDR1 ENHRY, CDR2 SYGVKD. V gave up 7 bases and J gave up 1 base, with 13 bases separating them. The CDR3 loop reads CAITPDLGNTEAFF. CDR3 in DNA: TGTGCCATCACCCCCGACCTGGGGAACACTGAAGCTTTCTTT.

This clonotype was counted once. The gene calls are TRBV6-8 and TRBJ2-1; D possibly corresponds to TRBD1 (5 bases). The CDR3 loop spans 12 amino acids. Between the trimmed V and J ends, which lost 7 bases and 8 bases, there was a span of 12 bases. Germline V gives CDR1 MNHGY, CDR2 SAAAGT. The CDR3 here is CASTEGADEQFF. DNA of the CDR3: TGTGCCAGCACCGAAGGGGCTGATGAGCAGTTCTTC.